One and the same sample provided the 5 T cell receptor beta chains below, sequenced in a study of blood T cells in healthy people across ages. The authors ran a second PCR of 7 to 11 cycles using a sample-barcoded 5' primer and a J-beta primer mix. TCRdb re-called the 5' RACE reads through MiXCR, storing one row per CDR3 protein. This sample has 1.5 million to 2 million distinct CDR3 sequences, with roughly 30% found just once. The sample consisted of blood. The source is a woman aged 25 to 45 in good health.

The V and J genes are TRBV28 and TRBJ1-2; D is unresolved. V was pared by 4 bases and J by 8 bases, with 14 bases between. This CDR3 is 13 amino acids long. Germline CDR1 and CDR2: MDHEN and SYDVKM. The CDR3 is CASSSPGLAGYTF. CDR3 sequence (DNA): TGTGCCAGCAGTTCTCCGGGTCTAGCCGGCTACACCTTC.

This chain joins TRBV30 and TRBJ1-2; D is possibly TRBD1 (5 bases). V was trimmed by 3 bases and J by 7 bases, leaving 12 bases between them. The CDR3 is 12 residues long. Germline loops: CDR1 GTSNPN, CDR2 SVGIG (reference sequence). As DNA, the CDR3 is TGTGCCTGGAGGGGGCCGGGGCCTGGCTACACCTTC. Translation: CAWRGPGPGYTF.

V is TRBV10-3 and J is TRBJ1-2; D possibly corresponds to TRBD1 (6 bases). Germline CDR1 and CDR2: ENHRY and SYGVKD. The CDR3 totals 12 residues. V lost 6 bases, J lost 10 bases, and 15 bases lay in between. CDR3 protein: CAISRDKLDYTF. CDR3 DNA sequence: TGTGCCATCAGCCGGGACAAGCTCGACTACACCTTC.

In its sample, this clonotype was seen a few times. V is TRBV5-1 and J is TRBJ2-1, with D tentatively TRBD2 (7 bases). This CDR3 comprises 19 residues. V gave up 7 bases and J gave up 0 bases, with 26 bases separating them. From germline, CDR1 is SGHRS and CDR2 YFSETQ. CDR3 nucleotide sequence: TGCGCCAGCCTATATGGGGGCGTAGGGGGAGGGAGCTCCTACAATGAGCAGTTCTTC. This translates into CASLYGGVGGGSSYNEQFF.

This clonotype was counted a few times. For the CDR3, the DNA is TGTGCCATCAGTGAGTTTGGACAGGGGGACGAGCAGTTCTTC. Encoded protein: CAISEFGQGDEQFF. This chain uses TRBV10-3 with TRBJ2-1; 10 nucleotides align to TRBD1. Germline-derived CDR1 and CDR2 are ENHRY and SYGVKD. Trimming took 1 base from V and 10 from J; bases not matched to a gene: 4. CDR3 size: 14 residues.